Sequencing of this T cell receptor (beta chain) was carried out in a study of OX40 agonist ivuxolimab in advanced cancers. Background on the study: Antecedent anti-PD-1, anti-PD-L1 or anti-CTLA-4 therapy was permissible, with 35% to 40% having received some. General study points: Some patients without response likewise showed low normalized clonal expansion.

Assay: immunoSEQ multiplex PCR; the TCRdb copy retains only in-frame clones and omits some. This sample has more than 75,000 clones, with 75% to 90% found just once. Germline V gene sequence: CDR1 LGHNT, CDR2 FRNRAP. The CDR3 consists of 12 residues. Trimming took 4 bases from V and 6 from J, leaving 6 bases between them. Note on this clone: Antigen: not known.

The sequences come from CD4+ or CD8+ T cells sorted from blood, collected in a trial of the OX40 agonist ivuxolimab. The rearrangement links TRBV12-5 to TRBJ2-2; no clear D. The source is an adult with an advanced solid tumor such as melanoma, head and neck, liver or kidney cancer. The CDR3 nucleotides read TGTGCTAGTGGTTCGGATGCCGGGGAGCTGTTTTTT. As protein: CASGSDAGELFF.